The rows below give T cell receptor beta chains drawn from one sample of a study of blood T cell repertoires in COVID-19. The table came from immunoSEQ multiplex PCR; TCRdb's copy has only in-frame clones and leaves some out. The sample shows approximately 240,000 clones, roughly 85% of them seen only once. What was sequenced was peripheral blood. These receptor sequences come from a man aged 50 or older who had recovered from COVID-19. Both conserved end residues are trimmed from each CDR3. Each record gives: CDR3 protein, J gene, clone size, V gene. Clone size appears in some rows only: once, few, many, or a class for an expanded clone.

ASSLYRREGPEQF | TRBJ2-1 | . | TRBV27
ASSQTSGRAAEQY | TRBJ2-7 | few | TRBV5-1
ASRSPSGQGEKLF | TRBJ1-4 | . | TRBV28
ASSADRGTREKLF | TRBJ1-4 | . | TRBV2
ASSPQGAGAQNQF | TRBJ2-1 | once | TRBV28
ASTERDRVKETQY | TRBJ2-5 | . | TRBV2
ASSWLIDTGELF | TRBJ2-2 | . | TRBV27
ASQRGTSGAREQY | TRBJ2-7 | few | TRBV28
ASVPGLAESNEQF | TRBJ2-1 | . | TRBV5-6
ASSLTSRKNEKLF | TRBJ1-4 | . | TRBV6-5
ASSIRGPLQETQY | TRBJ2-5 | . | TRBV19
AIGPQGSYEQY | TRBJ2-7 | once | TRBV10-3
ASSFTRETEAF | TRBJ1-1 | . | TRBV6-5
ASRDSQRNQPQH | TRBJ1-5 | . | TRBV27
ASTEFRLAGGLTGELF | TRBJ2-2 | . | TRBV7-2
ASSPTAVELF | TRBJ2-2 | . | TRBV18
ASRRTEQETQY | TRBJ2-5 | . | TRBV2
ASSISGRDPDTQY | TRBJ2-3 | few | TRBV19
SADGKTQY | TRBJ2-5 | . | TRBV20-1
ASRGGQGARIRLDTEAF | TRBJ1-1 | . | TRBV28
ASSSEGVGYT | TRBJ1-2 | . | TRBV28
ASSILAGDPPSYNEQF | TRBJ2-1 | once | TRBV19
ASSAVNRGISGYT | TRBJ1-2 | . | TRBV7-2
ASSEAGSGYEQY | TRBJ2-7 | . | TRBV6-1
ASSPQDGRGNTEAF | TRBJ1-1 | . | TRBV28
ASSFRTDHEQY | TRBJ2-7 | . | TRBV5-5
ATSDPGQSQETQY | TRBJ2-5 | . | TRBV24-1
SVEWRTSVDYEQY | TRBJ2-7 | . | TRBV29-1
ASSPQSTGELF | TRBJ2-2 | . | TRBV11-3
ASSPTNSYEQY | TRBJ2-7 | . | TRBV5-1
SVEVFRRASGETQY | TRBJ2-3 | . | TRBV29-1
ASSPLSSYEQY | TRBJ2-7 | . | TRBV18
ASSDRGGGTDTQY | TRBJ2-3 | . | TRBV2
ASSLALGRQADTQY | TRBJ2-3 | . | TRBV7-2
ASSQDRYQPQH | TRBJ1-5 | . | TRBV4-1
ASRWGQGARQPQH | TRBJ1-5 | . | TRBV6-5
ASSFNRGLKETQY | TRBJ2-5 | . | TRBV28
ASSHRRREAYEQY | TRBJ2-7 | . | TRBV3-1/TRBV3-2
AWRSRDINTGELF | TRBJ2-2 | . | TRBV30
ASSPRTGGRDSNSPLH | TRBJ1-6 | . | TRBV18
ASHWVSGRRNNEQF | TRBJ2-1 | . | TRBV7-9
ASSLAAGAAYEQY | TRBJ2-7 | . | TRBV7-9
ASSPNKETQY | TRBJ2-5 | . | TRBV18
ASSDGTGYGNTIY | TRBJ1-3 | . | TRBV6-1
ASSFPSGSSGDTQY | TRBJ2-3 | few | TRBV6-6
ASSLDRYYEQY | TRBJ2-7 | . | TRBV5-4
ASGVRPGNQPQH | TRBJ1-5 | . | TRBV6-5
ASSPIDRRSGNTIY | TRBJ1-3 | . | TRBV27
ATSRARNEQF | TRBJ2-1 | . | TRBV15
ATSAGLWNTEAF | TRBJ1-1 | . | TRBV24-1
ATSDSGNEQF | TRBJ2-1 | once | TRBV24-1
ASSPRQNTNEKLF | TRBJ1-4 | . | TRBV9
ASSTQAFYGYT | TRBJ1-2 | once | TRBV6-5
AISEMGQGAGEQY | TRBJ2-7 | . | TRBV10-3
ASSYDSSFERASSYEQY | TRBJ2-7 | . | TRBV7-2